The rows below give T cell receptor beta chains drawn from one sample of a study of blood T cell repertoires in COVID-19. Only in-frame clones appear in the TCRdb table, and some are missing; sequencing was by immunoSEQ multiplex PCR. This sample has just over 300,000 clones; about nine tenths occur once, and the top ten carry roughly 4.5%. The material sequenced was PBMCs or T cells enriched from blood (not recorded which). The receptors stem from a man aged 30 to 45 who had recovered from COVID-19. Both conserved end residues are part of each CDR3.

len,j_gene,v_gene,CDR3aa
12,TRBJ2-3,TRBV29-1,CSSGTGSDTQYF
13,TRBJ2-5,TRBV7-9,CASSVGRGETQYF
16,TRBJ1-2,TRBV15,CATSRATGTPDYGYTF
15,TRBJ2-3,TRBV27,CASTAGSGAGDTQYF
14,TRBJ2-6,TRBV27,CASSSRDSAHVLTF
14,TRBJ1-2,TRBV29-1,CSVPIQGGHYGYTF
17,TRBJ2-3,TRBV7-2,CASSLDLGGSLADTQYF
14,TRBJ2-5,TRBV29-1,CSGRRGTLLETQYF
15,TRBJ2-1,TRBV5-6,CASSLTVRSYNEQFF
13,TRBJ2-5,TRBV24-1,CATSTGSRETQYF
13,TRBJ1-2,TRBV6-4,CASSLGQGGGYTF
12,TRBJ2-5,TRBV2,CASRLAGETQYF
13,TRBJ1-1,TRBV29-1,CSAGNHGNSEAFF
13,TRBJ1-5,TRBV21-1,CASCSGIDQPQHF
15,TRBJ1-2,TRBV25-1,CASSEVGQGIYGYTF
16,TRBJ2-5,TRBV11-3,CASSLVPGLAERTQYF
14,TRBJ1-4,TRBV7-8,CASSLILSGEKLFF
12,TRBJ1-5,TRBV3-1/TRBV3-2,CASSQAQQPQHF
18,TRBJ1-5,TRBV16,CASSQSHYQHNANQPQHF
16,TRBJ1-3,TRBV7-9,CASSLARGYAGNTIYF
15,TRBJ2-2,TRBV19,CASSLARSNTGELFF
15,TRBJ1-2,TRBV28,CASSFHQGKNYGYTF
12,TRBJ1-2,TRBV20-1,CSASSRQGGYTF
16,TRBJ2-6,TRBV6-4,CASSDSTGSGANVLTF
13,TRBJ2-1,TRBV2,CASSHEPRNEQFF
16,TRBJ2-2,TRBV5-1,CASSFASPRDTGELFF
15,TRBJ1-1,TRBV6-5,CASRYQGQLNTEAFF